This entry lists 7 T cell receptor beta chains sequenced from one sample in a study of T cells after yellow fever vaccination. TCRdb called the 5' RACE reads again in MiXCR, with one record for every CDR3 protein. The data contain about 73,000 distinct CDR3 sequences, around 7.7% of them singletons. Sequenced material: CD8+ T cells sorted from PBMCs, taken on the day of the yellow fever booster vaccination. Receptors were obtained from a man between 25 and 39 years old who received the YFV17D yellow fever vaccine.

This clonotype occurred a few times. The V call is TRBV27, the J call TRBJ2-4; D call uncertain. Trimming removed 3 bases from V and 2 bases from J, with 5 bases in between. The CDR3 spans 13 residues. Germline assignment: CDR1 MNHEY and CDR2 SMNVEV (reference sequence). CDR3 in amino acids: CASSFGPKNIQYF. The CDR3 DNA sequence: TGTGCCAGCAGTTTTGGTCCCAAAAACATTCAGTACTTC.

This clonotype was seen a handful of times. This sequence joins TRBV10-2 and TRBJ2-7, with TRBD1 matching over 9 bases. This CDR3 is built from 15 residues. Germline CDR1 WSHSY, CDR2 SAAADI. J gave up 2 bases and V 6 bases, and 8 bases lay outside the gene matches. The CDR3 bases are TGCGCCAGCAGCCTGCCCGGGACAGGGACCTACGAGCAGTACTTC. Translation: CASSLPGTGTYEQYF.

The chain couples TRBV20-1 to TRBJ2-1, with 10 nucleotides matching TRBD1. CDR3 length: 13 amino acids. The V gene end was trimmed by 2 bases and the J gene end by 8 bases; junction bases not matched to a gene: 3. CDR1 and CDR2 (germline): DFQATT, SNEGSKA (reference sequence). The CDR3 DNA reads TGCAGTGCTAGACCGGACAGGGGGTATGAGCAGTTCTTC. Translating it yields CSARPDRGYEQFF.

V usage is TRBV6-1 and J usage is TRBJ2-3, with D perhaps being TRBD1 or TRBD2 (5 bases each). This CDR3 has 17 amino acids. The germline V gene encodes CDR1 MNHNS and CDR2 SASEGT. V was clipped by 4 bases and J by 2 bases, with 19 bases between them. CDR3 sequence: CASSARGRQGPTDTQYF. CDR3 coding DNA: TGTGCCAGCAGTGCACGGGGCCGACAAGGCCCCACAGATACGCAGTATTTT.

This clonotype was detected a few times. The J gene is TRBJ2-7, the V gene TRBV6-2 or TRBV6-3; tentatively, D is TRBD1 (6 bases). The CDR3 sequence is 16 residues long. From germline, CDR1 is MNHEY and CDR2 SVGEGT. Trimming took off 2 bases at V and 9 bases at J, with 23 bases between the two ends. In DNA, the CDR3 is TGTGCCAGCAGTTACAACAGGGCTGGGCCCCAACCGGGGCAGTACTTC. Amino acids: CASSYNRAGPQPGQYF.

This clonotype was observed at least ten times. The V and J genes are TRBV29-1 and TRBJ2-2; 7 nucleotides align to TRBD2. Per germline, CDR1 SQVTM and CDR2 ANQGSEA. Unmatched junction bases numbered 2, after V lost 3 bases and J lost 1 base. This CDR3 comprises 14 residues. CDR3 sequence (DNA): TGCAGCGTTGATTCTAGCGGGAACACCGGGGAGCTGTTTTTT. Translation: CSVDSSGNTGELFF.

In its sample, this clonotype was seen many times. This chain connects TRBV5-1 to TRBJ2-7; D is ambiguous. Germline CDR1 and CDR2: SGHRS and YFSETQ. CDR3 length equals 14 residues. Between the trimmed V and J ends, which lost 4 bases and 1 base, there was a span of 12 bases. CDR3 nucleotide sequence: TGCGCCAGCAGCCTAGTCGGCGGTTCCTACGAGCAGTACTTC. Protein: CASSLVGGSYEQYF.